Listed here is a single T cell receptor beta chain. Other DNA variants within this sample encode the same CDR3. The entry originates in a study of blood T cell repertoires in COVID-19. The CDR3 consists of 13 residues. Germline values: CDR1 SEHNR, CDR2 FQNEAQ (reference sequence). The V gene lost 1 base and the J gene lost 4 bases, with 5 bases spanning the gap. The assay was immunoSEQ multiplex PCR, and TCRdb's table has in-frame clones only and misses some. The sample contains around 330,000 clones, roughly 86% of which appear only once. The V call is TRBV7-9, the J call TRBJ1-5, with no clear D. This receptor was taken from a woman aged 18-29 years who had recovered from COVID-19. The sequencing input was PBMCs or T cells enriched from blood (not recorded which). CDR3 region: CASSLGQNQPQHF. In nucleotides, the CDR3 is TGTGCCAGCAGCTTAGGCCAGAATCAGCCCCAGCATTTT.